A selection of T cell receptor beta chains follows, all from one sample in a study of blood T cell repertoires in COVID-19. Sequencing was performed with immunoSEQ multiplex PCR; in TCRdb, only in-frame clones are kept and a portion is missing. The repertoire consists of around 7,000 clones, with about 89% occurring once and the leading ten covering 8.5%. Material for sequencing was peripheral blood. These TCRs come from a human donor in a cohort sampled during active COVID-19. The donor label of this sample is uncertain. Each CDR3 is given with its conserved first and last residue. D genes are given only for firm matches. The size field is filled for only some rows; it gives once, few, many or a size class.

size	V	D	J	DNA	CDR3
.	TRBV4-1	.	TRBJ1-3	TGCGCCAGCAGCAACAACCCCAGGGCCTCCAACTCTGGAAACACCATATATTTT	CASSNNPRASNSGNTIYF
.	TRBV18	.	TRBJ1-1	TGTGCCAGCTCATCCCAGGGGTCCTTAGGGACTGAAGCTTTCTTT	CASSSQGSLGTEAFF
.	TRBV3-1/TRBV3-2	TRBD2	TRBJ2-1	TGTGCCAGCAGCCAAGCTAGCGGGGGGAGTGAGCAGTTCTTC	CASSQASGGSEQFF
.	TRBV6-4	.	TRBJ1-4	TGTGCCAGCAGTGACAAGGGGGGGCGGAGTGAAAAACTGTTTTTT	CASSDKGGRSEKLFF
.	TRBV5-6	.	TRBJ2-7	TGTGCCAGCAGCCCGGACCCGACAGGATACGAGCAGTACTTC	CASSPDPTGYEQYF
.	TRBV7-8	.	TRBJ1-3	TGTGCCAGCAGCTTTGACACCTATCGCTCTGGAAACACCATATATTTT	CASSFDTYRSGNTIYF
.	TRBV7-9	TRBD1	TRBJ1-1	TGTGCCAGCAGCACGGGACAGCTGAACACTGAAGCTTTCTTT	CASSTGQLNTEAFF
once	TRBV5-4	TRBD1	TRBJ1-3	TGTGCCAGCAGCTACGTCCCGGGACAGGAACGGACGGGAAACACCATATATTTT	CASSYVPGQERTGNTIYF
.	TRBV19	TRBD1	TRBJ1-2	TGTGCCAGTGTTCGACAGGGGACAGGGGGCGTGCGTTATGGCTACACCTTC	CASVRQGTGGVRYGYTF
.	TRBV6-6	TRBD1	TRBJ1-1	TGTGCCAGCAGTTGGGACAGCCTGAACACTGAAGCTTTCTTT	CASSWDSLNTEAFF
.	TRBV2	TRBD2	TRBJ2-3	TGTGCCAGCAGAGGGACTAGCGGGGGTGCAGATACGCAGTATTTT	CASRGTSGGADTQYF
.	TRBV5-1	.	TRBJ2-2	TGCGCCAGCAGCTTGGGAGTAGGGGCTAGTACCGGGGAGCTGTTTTTT	CASSLGVGASTGELFF
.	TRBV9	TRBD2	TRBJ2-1	TGTGCCAGCAGCGTAGTGTATTCTAGCGGACGCAATGAGCAGTTCTTC	CASSVVYSSGRNEQFF
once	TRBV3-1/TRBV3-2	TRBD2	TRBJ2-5	TGTGCCAGCAGCCAAAACAGCGGGGGTAAGACCCAGTACTTC	CASSQNSGGKTQYF
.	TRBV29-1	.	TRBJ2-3	TGCAGCGTTGACTGGCCCCAAAGCGCAGATACGCAGTATTTT	CSVDWPQSADTQYF
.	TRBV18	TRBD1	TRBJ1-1	TGTGCCAGCCTAGGACAGGGGATCGCTGAAGCTTTCTTT	CASLGQGIAEAFF
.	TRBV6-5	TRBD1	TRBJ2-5	TGTGCCAGCAGAAGAGGGACAGGGGTTCTGGAGACCCAGTACTTC	CASRRGTGVLETQYF
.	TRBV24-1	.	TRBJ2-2	TGTGCCACCAGTGATTCCACAGGGAGCTGGTCGAACACCGGGGAGCTGTTTTTT	CATSDSTGSWSNTGELFF
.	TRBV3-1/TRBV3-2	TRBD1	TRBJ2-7	TGTGCCAGCAGCCCAGGACAGGTTCACTACGAGCAGTACTTC	CASSPGQVHYEQYF
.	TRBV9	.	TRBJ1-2	TGTGCCAGCAGCACAGGGTCGAGCTATGGCTACACCTTC	CASSTGSSYGYTF
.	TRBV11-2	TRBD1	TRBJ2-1	TGTGCCAGCAGCCTTACAGGGGGGTACAATGAGCAGTTCTTC	CASSLTGGYNEQFF
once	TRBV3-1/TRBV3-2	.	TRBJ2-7	TGTGCCAGCAGCCCCGACGGGGGAATGGGCTACTACGAGCAGTACTTC	CASSPDGGMGYYEQYF
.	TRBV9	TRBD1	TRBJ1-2	TGTGCCAGCAGCCTAGGACAGGGGAACTATGGCTACACCTTC	CASSLGQGNYGYTF
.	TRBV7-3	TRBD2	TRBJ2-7	TGTGCCAGCAGCATTAGCGGGAGATACGAGCAGTACTTC	CASSISGRYEQYF
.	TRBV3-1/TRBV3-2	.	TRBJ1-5	TGTGCCAGCAGCCATGGCGGAGACAATCAGCCCCAGCATTTT	CASSHGGDNQPQHF
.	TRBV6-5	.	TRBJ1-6	TGTGCCCTGGCAGTAACCAATAATTCACCCCTCCACTTT	CALAVTNNSPLHF
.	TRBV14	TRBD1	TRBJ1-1	TGTGCCAGCAGCCCGGACAGGGTGCTTTCAGCTTTCTTT	CASSPDRVLSAFF
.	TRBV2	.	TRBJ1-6	TGTGCCAGCAGCCTACGAAGCTCCTATAATTCACCCCTCCACTTT	CASSLRSSYNSPLHF
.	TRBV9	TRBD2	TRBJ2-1	TGTGCCAGCAGCACCCAGGCCCTAGCGGGCTACTCCTACAATGAGCAGTTCTTC	CASSTQALAGYSYNEQFF
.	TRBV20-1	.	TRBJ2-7	TGCAGTGCTAGTCAGAACGAGCAGTACTTC	CSASQNEQYF
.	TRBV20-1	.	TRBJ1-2	TGCAGTGCTAGTGCGGCGGGCTATGGCTACACCTTC	CSASAAGYGYTF
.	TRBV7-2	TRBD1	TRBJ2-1	TGTGCCAGCAGCTATGGGGGACAGCCCTCCTACAATGAGCAGTTCTTC	CASSYGGQPSYNEQFF
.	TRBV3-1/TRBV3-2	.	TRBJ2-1	TGTGCCAGCAGCCAAGATTTGGGGGCAGGATCCTACAATGAGCAGTTCTTC	CASSQDLGAGSYNEQFF
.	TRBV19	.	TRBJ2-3	TGTGCCAGTAGTATAGGGAGGGATACGCAGTATTTT	CASSIGRDTQYF
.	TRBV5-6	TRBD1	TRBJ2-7	TGTGCCAGCAGCTTGTTGAGTGACAGGGCGTACCACGAGCAGTACTTC	CASSLLSDRAYHEQYF
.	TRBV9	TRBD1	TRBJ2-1	TGTGCCAGCAGCGTCTCAGGGGACAGGGGTTACAATGAGCAGTTCTTC	CASSVSGDRGYNEQFF
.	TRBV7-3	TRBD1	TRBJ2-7	TGTGCCAGCAGCTTAACGTCGGGTACAGGGGGCGAGCAGTACTTC	CASSLTSGTGGEQYF
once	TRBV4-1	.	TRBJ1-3	TGCGCCAGCAGCCAAGTGTACAGACCTGGAAACACCATATATTTT	CASSQVYRPGNTIYF
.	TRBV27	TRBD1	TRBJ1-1	TGTGCCAGCAGTCCATCAGGGGGAATTGAAGCTTTCTTT	CASSPSGGIEAFF
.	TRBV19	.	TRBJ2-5	TGTGCCAGTAGTACCCCAGGGACTCAAGAGACCCAGTACTTC	CASSTPGTQETQYF
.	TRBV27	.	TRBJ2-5	TGTGCCAGCACCCCGGGCGGGACCGGAAAAGAGACCCAGTACTTC	CASTPGGTGKETQYF
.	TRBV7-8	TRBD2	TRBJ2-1	TGTGCCAGCAGCTTAGTCCCTCGGACTAGCGGGACCAGCTCCTACAATGAGCAGTTCTTC	CASSLVPRTSGTSSYNEQFF
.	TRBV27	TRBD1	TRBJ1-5	TGTGCCAGCAGTTTAGACAGGGCCGGGCAGCCCCAGCATTTT	CASSLDRAGQPQHF
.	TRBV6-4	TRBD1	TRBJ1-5	TGTGCCAGCAGCGCCGGGACAGGGGGCAATCAGCCCCAGCATTTT	CASSAGTGGNQPQHF
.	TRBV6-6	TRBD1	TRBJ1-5	TGTGCCAGCAGTCGAAAACAGGGGGCCGGCAATCAGCCCCAGCATTTT	CASSRKQGAGNQPQHF